Following are 28 T cell receptor beta chains from one sample sequenced in a study of control samples from healthy donors and cancer patients. Here immunoSEQ multiplex PCR was the method, and the copy in TCRdb shows in-frame clones only, minus some. This table has 170,000 or so clones, around 92% appearing once. Sample: blood. These receptor sequences come from a woman in her forties in good health.

This chain links TRBV4-1 with TRBJ1-3; 7 bases are a match to TRBD1. Trimming cost V 3 bases and J 0 bases; bases outside gene matches: 5. Germline CDR1 reads MGHRA; CDR2 reads YSYEKL. CDR3 length: 16 residues. CDR3 region: CASSQAGTVSGNTIYF. In nucleotides, the CDR3 is TGCGCCAGCAGCCAGGCGGGGACAGTCTCTGGAAACACCATATATTTT.

V is TRBV6-5 and J is TRBJ2-5; possibly TRBD1 for D (5 bases). With 2 bases removed from V and 1 base from J, the gap between germline ends came to 11 bases. This CDR3 is 15 amino acids long. CDR1 and CDR2 (germline): MNHEY, SVGAGI. The CDR3 loop reads CASSYMGGAQETQYF. The DNA for the CDR3 is TGTGCCAGCAGTTACATGGGTGGGGCCCAAGAGACCCAGTACTTC.

This clone was counted at least ten times. The chain joins TRBV18 to TRBJ2-2; no definite D call. Trimming left V 1 base short and J 5 bases short, with 8 bases between. The CDR3 sequence is 14 residues long. CDR1 KGHSH and CDR2 LQKENI come from the germline V gene. CDR3 in DNA: TGTGCCAGCTCACCACAGGGTAGGACCGGGGAGCTGTTTTTT. It yields the protein CASSPQGRTGELFF.

The chain combines TRBV20-1 with TRBJ1-2; D is possibly TRBD1 (5 bases). Trimming pared 7 bases from V and 7 bases from J, leaving 13 bases between. Germline values: CDR1 DFQATT, CDR2 SNEGSKA (reference sequence). The CDR3 covers 11 residues. In DNA form, the CDR3 reads TGCAGTGGTGGGACCCCGGGTGGCTACACCTTC. This encodes CSGGTPGGYTF.

The rearrangement links TRBV27 to TRBJ1-6; D remains ambiguous. The V and J ends lost 6 bases and 15 bases respectively, with 15 bases between them. This CDR3 has 12 residues. Germline V gene sequence: CDR1 MNHEY, CDR2 SMNVEV (reference sequence). CDR3 sequence (DNA): TGTGCCAGCAGCCCCGGACCGTGGCGCCTCCACTTT. It specifies CASSPGPWRLHF.

The chain has TRBV2 and TRBJ1-2, with TRBD1 matching 8 bases. V shed 10 bases, J shed 4 bases, and the junction held 5 bases outside the gene matches. Germline V CDR1 and CDR2: SNHLY, FYNNEI. The CDR3 has 12 amino acids. CDR3 nucleotide sequence: TGTGCCACCCAGGGGGCGAGCTATGGCTACACCTTC. Its protein is CATQGASYGYTF. Looking up the rest from reference TRBV2 and TRBJ1-2 gives the full variable domain: EPEVTQTPSHQVTQMGQEVILRCVPISNHLYFYWYRQILGQKVEFLVSFYNNEISEKSEIFDDQFSVERPDGSNFTLKIRSTKLEDSAMYFCATQGASYGYTFGSGTRLTVV.

The chain uses TRBV6-4 and TRBJ2-1, with D unresolved. There are 15 residues in the CDR3. Trimming removed 3 bases at V and 8 bases at J, with 17 bases between. Germline V gives CDR1 MRHNA, CDR2 SNTAGT. This CDR3 reads CASSERGETIHEQFF. In DNA form, the CDR3 reads TGTGCCAGCAGTGAGAGAGGCGAGACAATCCATGAGCAGTTCTTC.

CDR3 loop: CSATTSDTQYF. The CDR3 DNA reads as TGCAGTGCAACAACGTCCGATACGCAGTATTTT. V and J are TRBV20-1 and TRBJ2-3; D gene ambiguous. This CDR3 spans 11 amino acids. Germline CDR1 reads DFQATT; CDR2 reads SNEGSKA (reference sequence). V lost 6 bases to trimming and J lost 6 bases, with 10 bases between them.

The chain links TRBV29-1 to TRBJ2-3; D remains ambiguous. Between the trimmed V and J ends, which lost 5 bases and 3 bases, there was a span of 15 bases. The V gene's germline CDR1 is SQVTM and CDR2 ANQGSEA. This CDR3 spans 14 amino acids. The DNA of the CDR3 is TGCAGCGTTCTACATGAACAGAGTACAGATACGCAGTATTTT. Protein sequence: CSVLHEQSTDTQYF.

The rearrangement uses TRBV5-1 and TRBJ2-5, with D perhaps TRBD1 or TRBD2 (6 bases each). Germline V CDR1 and CDR2: SGHRS, YFSETQ. CDR3 length equals 14 residues. The ends were cut back, 7 bases at V and 7 bases at J, with 20 bases in the middle. The CDR3 DNA sequence: TGCGCCAGCTATGGAGGGGGTATCCGGGGGACCCAGTACTTC. Its protein is CASYGGGIRGTQYF.

The V gene is TRBV7-9, the J gene TRBJ2-2; D not certain. Germline lookup yields CDR1 SEHNR and CDR2 FQNEAQ (reference sequence). This CDR3 has 14 residues. V was pared by 0 bases and J by 3 bases, with 5 bases between. The CDR3 region has the DNA TGTGCCAGCAGCTTAGCGGGGTACACCGGGGAGCTGTTTTTT. This codes for CASSLAGYTGELFF.

This rearrangement joins TRBV28 to TRBJ2-5, with TRBD2 matching over 11 bases. CDR1 and CDR2 from the germline V gene are MDHEN and SYDVKM. The CDR3 totals 14 residues. V trimming: 9 bases; J trimming: 1 base; junction bases outside the gene matches: 4. CDR3 residues: CASTSGGSQETQYF. The CDR3, as DNA: TGTGCCAGTACTAGCGGGGGAAGCCAAGAGACCCAGTACTTC. Drawing the rest from reference TRBV28 and TRBJ2-5, the complete variable domain is DVKVTQSSRYLVKRTGEKVFLECVQDMDHENMFWYRQDPGLGLRLIYFSYDVKMKEKGDIPEGYSVSREKKERFSLILESASTNQTSMYLCASTSGGSQETQYFGPGTRLLVL.

This rearrangement joins TRBV18 to TRBJ1-1, with D possibly matching TRBD1 (5 bases). Trimming shortened V by 1 base and J by 3 bases, and 15 bases separated the two germline ends. The germline gives CDR1 KGHSH, CDR2 LQKENI. The CDR3 spans 16 residues. CDR3 in amino acids: CASSPRSSWGDTEAFF. The CDR3 nucleotides are TGTGCCAGCTCACCACGGTCTTCATGGGGGGACACTGAAGCTTTCTTT.

The V call is TRBV2, the J call TRBJ2-7; D not resolved. Per germline, CDR1 SNHLY and CDR2 FYNNEI. The CDR3 has 12 residues. V shed 6 bases and J shed 3 bases, with 9 bases lying between them. CDR3 sequence: CASRKHYYEQYF. The CDR3 region has the DNA TGTGCCAGCAGGAAACATTACTACGAGCAGTACTTC.

In DNA, the CDR3 is TGTGCCAGTAGTATGCCGAGGGGCAATCAGCCCCAGCATTTT. Translating it yields CASSMPRGNQPQHF. This chain joins TRBV19 and TRBJ1-5, with unresolved D. Germline assignment: CDR1 LNHDA and CDR2 SQIVND (reference sequence). The ends were cut back, 3 bases at V and 2 bases at J, with 8 bases in the middle. The CDR3 has 14 residues.

The J gene is TRBJ2-7, the V gene TRBV5-1; no definite D call. Trimming left V 0 bases short and J 3 bases short, with 7 bases between. The germline gives CDR1 SGHRS, CDR2 YFSETQ. The CDR3 is 13 amino acids. Written as DNA, the CDR3 is TGCGCCAGCAGCTTGGGACGGTTCTACGAGCAGTACTTC. Encoded protein: CASSLGRFYEQYF. The whole variable domain, remainder taken from reference TRBV5-1 and TRBJ2-7, is KAGVTQTPRYLIKTRGQQVTLSCSPISGHRSVSWYQQTPGQGLQFLFEYFSETQRNKGNFPGRFSGRQFSNSRSEMNVSTLELGDSALYLCASSLGRFYEQYFGPGTRLTVT.

In its sample, this clone was seen a few times. The V gene is TRBV2, the J gene TRBJ2-1; TRBD2 agrees at 10 bases. The germline V gene encodes CDR1 SNHLY and CDR2 FYNNEI. The CDR3 runs to 16 residues. V lost 7 bases, J lost 12 bases, and 18 bases stayed unmatched. In DNA, the CDR3 is TGTGCCAGCACCTACTGGGGGAGCGGGGGGGCCGACGTGCAGTTCTTC. This encodes CASTYWGSGGADVQFF.

The V gene is TRBV7-9, the J gene TRBJ2-5; D is possibly TRBD1 or TRBD2 (6 bases each). The germline CDR1 and CDR2 sequences are SEHNR and FQNEAQ (reference sequence). This CDR3 region has 14 residues. Trimming removed 5 bases from V and 5 bases from J, with 15 bases in between. The CDR3 nucleotides are TGTGCCAGCAGCGCGCCGGGGGCGGGGGAGACCCAGTACTTC. Residues: CASSAPGAGETQYF.

This clone was seen at least ten times. This chain joins TRBV6-5 and TRBJ2-7, with D perhaps TRBD1 (5 bases). This CDR3 comprises 14 residues. Trimming shortened V by 7 bases and J by 0 bases, and 13 bases separated the two germline ends. Germline lookup yields CDR1 MNHEY and CDR2 SVGAGI. The DNA for the CDR3 is TGTGCCAGCACCGTATGGGGCAGCTCCTACGAGCAGTACTTC. Its translation: CASTVWGSSYEQYF.

The chain is built from TRBV11-2 and TRBJ1-3; 9 positions agree with TRBD1. CDR3 length: 17 residues. V gave up 2 bases and J gave up 0 bases; unmatched junction bases: 5. Looked up from germline, CDR1 is SGHAT and CDR2 is FQNNGV. CDR3 sequence reads: CASSLTDRGYSGNTIYF. The CDR3 DNA reads TGTGCCAGCAGCTTAACCGACAGGGGGTACTCTGGAAACACCATATATTTT.

The chain recombines TRBV5-1 with TRBJ1-2; D unresolved. Germline V gene lookup returns CDR1 SGHRS and CDR2 YFSETQ. The CDR3 has 12 amino acids. Trimming pared 1 base from V and 8 bases from J, leaving 9 bases between. The CDR3, as DNA: TGCGCCAGCAGCTTGTATGTGAGCGGCTACACCTTC. Its protein is CASSLYVSGYTF. Using reference TRBV5-1 and TRBJ1-2 for the parts outside the CDR3, the full variable domain is KAGVTQTPRYLIKTRGQQVTLSCSPISGHRSVSWYQQTPGQGLQFLFEYFSETQRNKGNFPGRFSGRQFSNSRSEMNVSTLELGDSALYLCASSLYVSGYTFGSGTRLTVV.

The table lists this clone with a count of one. This sequence joins TRBV18 and TRBJ1-2; D remains unclear. The CDR3 length is 15 residues. CDR1 and CDR2 (germline): KGHSH, LQKENI. Trimming removed 2 bases from V and 8 bases from J, with 18 bases in between. The DNA of the CDR3 is TGTGCCAGCTCACCAGTAGAGGGAATGGCAGACGGCTACACCTTC. Protein sequence: CASSPVEGMADGYTF.

The chain uses TRBV6-5 and TRBJ1-1, with D possibly matching TRBD1 (5 bases). Trimming took 8 bases from V and 4 from J, leaving 17 bases between them. Germline V gene data show CDR1 as MNHEY and CDR2 as SVGAGI. The CDR3 sequence is 14 residues long. This chain's CDR3 is CASLRSGFITEAFF. In DNA form, the CDR3 reads TGTGCCAGCCTACGATCAGGGTTCATCACTGAAGCTTTCTTT.

The gene calls are TRBV5-1 and TRBJ1-4; D might be TRBD1 (5 bases). CDR3 length equals 15 residues. Trimming cost V 0 bases and J 8 bases, with 14 bases left between them. The germline CDR1 and CDR2 sequences are SGHRS and YFSETQ. The DNA of the CDR3 is TGCGCCAGCAGCTTGGGTAGGGGCCGAGGGGAAAAACTGTTTTTT. Translating gives CASSLGRGRGEKLFF. The variable domain in full, completed from reference TRBV5-1 and TRBJ1-4, reads KAGVTQTPRYLIKTRGQQVTLSCSPISGHRSVSWYQQTPGQGLQFLFEYFSETQRNKGNFPGRFSGRQFSNSRSEMNVSTLELGDSALYLCASSLGRGRGEKLFFGSGTQLSVL.

This chain joins TRBV10-3 and TRBJ1-1; 8 bases match TRBD1. The CDR3 has 11 amino acids. With V trimmed by 6 bases and J by 6 bases, 0 bases remained unmatched. Germline V lookup: CDR1 ENHRY, CDR2 SYGVKD. The CDR3 sequence is CAIRQGAEAFF. The CDR3 DNA reads as TGTGCCATCAGACAGGGGGCTGAAGCTTTCTTT.

The gene calls are TRBV2 and TRBJ2-2, with D unresolved. The CDR3 sequence is 12 residues long. Germline CDR1 SNHLY, CDR2 FYNNEI. Deletions cut 9 bases from V and 3 bases from J, with 8 bases between. This CDR3 reads CASREDTGELFF. CDR3 DNA: TGTGCCAGTCGAGAGGACACCGGGGAGCTGTTTTTT.

The chain has TRBV13 and TRBJ2-6, with D maybe TRBD2 (6 bases). The V gene lost 5 bases and the J gene lost 1 base, with 9 bases spanning the gap. The CDR3 is 15 residues long. Per germline, CDR1 PRHDT and CDR2 FYEKMQ (reference sequence). As DNA, the CDR3 is TGTGCCAGCAGCCTGGAGGGTTCTGGGGCCAACGTCCTGACTTTC. This translates into CASSLEGSGANVLTF.

This sequence joins TRBV7-9 and TRBJ1-1; D gene unclear. CDR1 and CDR2 from the germline V gene are SEHNR and FQNEAQ (reference sequence). Trimming stripped 5 bases from V and 8 bases from J, with 9 bases between. This CDR3 is 11 amino acids long. The CDR3 loop reads CASSNRPEAFF. The CDR3 DNA follows: TGTGCCAGCAGCAACCGTCCCGAAGCTTTCTTT.